Below, 16 T cell receptor beta chains from the same sample are listed, as sequenced in a study of CD8 T cells in Susac syndrome. Random hexamers were used to reverse transcribe the RNA input (about 0.45 to 1 ug). Each CDR3 protein is one row after TCRdb ran MiXCR on the immunoSEQ multiplex PCR reads. This table holds a few hundred thousand distinct CDR3 sequences, about 94% found once. Source material: CD4+ T cells from PBMCs. The receptors derive from a human donor with Susac syndrome.

This chain links TRBV7-2 with TRBJ2-5; TRBD2 aligns across 9 bases. The CDR3 is 16 residues long. With V trimmed by 2 bases and J by 4 bases, 8 bases remained unmatched. Germline CDR1 reads SGHTA; CDR2 reads FQGNSA. CDR3 loop: CASSLMAGGQGETQYF. CDR3 DNA: TGTGCCAGCAGCTTAATGGCGGGGGGGCAAGGAGAGACCCAGTACTTC.

CDR3 amino acids: CSVEEIEETQYF. CDR3 coding DNA: TGCAGCGTTGAAGAAATAGAAGAGACCCAGTACTTC. The chain joins TRBV29-1 to TRBJ2-5; D gene uncertain. Looked up from germline, CDR1 is SQVTM and CDR2 is ANQGSEA. V was shortened by 0 bases and J by 3 bases, with 5 bases between the two germline ends. The CDR3 extends over 12 amino acids.

The chain joins TRBV5-1 to TRBJ1-1, with D unresolved. Germline lookup yields CDR1 SGHRS and CDR2 YFSETQ. Trimming stripped 4 bases from V and 0 bases from J, with 13 bases between. The CDR3 spans 15 residues. DNA of the CDR3: TGCGCCAGCAGCCCAGAATGGGGAATGAACACTGAAGCTTTCTTT. Protein: CASSPEWGMNTEAFF. The full variable domain, with the rest looked up from reference TRBV5-1 and TRBJ1-1, is KAGVTQTPRYLIKTRGQQVTLSCSPISGHRSVSWYQQTPGQGLQFLFEYFSETQRNKGNFPGRFSGRQFSNSRSEMNVSTLELGDSALYLCASSPEWGMNTEAFFGQGTRLTVV.

The CDR3 region has the DNA TGCAGTGCTTTGAAGACTGGAACCTACGAGCAGTACTTC. Protein product: CSALKTGTYEQYF. The chain has TRBV20-1 and TRBJ2-7; no firm D call. This CDR3 is built from 13 residues. V lost 5 bases, J lost 2 bases, and 13 bases lay in between. Looked up from germline, CDR1 is DFQATT and CDR2 is SNEGSKA (reference sequence).

V gene TRBV27 combines with J gene TRBJ2-6, with D perhaps being TRBD1 or TRBD2 (7 bases each). The V gene's germline CDR1 is MNHEY and CDR2 SMNVEV (reference sequence). The CDR3 sequence is 16 residues long. The V gene lost 3 bases and the J gene lost 4 bases, with 13 bases spanning the gap. The chain's CDR3 is CASSFGRGGGANVLTF. The CDR3 bases are TGTGCCAGCAGTTTCGGCAGGGGGGGAGGGGCCAACGTCCTGACTTTC.

The chain employs TRBV6-1 and TRBJ2-7; 9 bases map to TRBD1. CDR3 length: 15 amino acids. Germline V CDR1 and CDR2: MNHNS, SASEGT. J was trimmed by 3 bases and V by 7 bases; bases with no gene match: 10. The DNA of the CDR3 is TGTGCCAGCACCAAACCGGGACAGGGCCTCTACGAGCAGTACTTC. As protein: CASTKPGQGLYEQYF.

The chain links TRBV4-1 to TRBJ2-1; TRBD1 aligns across 10 bases. Germline V lookup: CDR1 MGHRA, CDR2 YSYEKL. This CDR3 spans 15 amino acids. J gave up 8 bases and V 2 bases, and 6 bases lay outside the gene matches. As DNA, the CDR3 is TGCGCCAGCAGCCAACAGACAGGGGGCGAATATGAGCAGTTCTTC. Residues: CASSQQTGGEYEQFF.

J is TRBJ1-6 and V is TRBV6-5, with TRBD1 as a possible D gene (5 bases). Germline V gene lookup returns CDR1 MNHEY and CDR2 SVGAGI. V lost 1 base to trimming and J lost 8 bases, with 18 bases between them. This CDR3 has 17 residues. CDR3: CASSYYGAAHRDSPLHF. The CDR3 nucleotides read TGTGCCAGCAGTTACTATGGGGCAGCGCATCGGGATTCACCCCTCCACTTT.

V gene TRBV3-1 combines with J gene TRBJ1-6; no definite D call. V was trimmed by 4 bases and J by 7 bases, leaving 14 bases between them. From germline, CDR1 is LGHDT and CDR2 YNNKEL (reference sequence). CDR3 size: 15 residues. In nucleotides, the CDR3 is TGTGCCAGCAGCCTCCAGCAGCACGGCAATTCACCCCTCCACTTT. It specifies CASSLQQHGNSPLHF.

CDR3 DNA sequence: TGCAGTGCTAGAGCCACTAGGGGAAAGGGGAAAGAGACCCAGTACTTC. This encodes CSARATRGKGKETQYF. V and J are TRBV20-1 and TRBJ2-5; the D gene could be TRBD1 or TRBD2 (5 bases each). Germline V lookup: CDR1 DFQATT, CDR2 SNEGSKA (reference sequence). The CDR3 consists of 16 residues. With 1 base removed from V and 3 bases from J, the gap between germline ends came to 18 bases.

The rearrangement links TRBV30 to TRBJ1-4; tentatively, D is TRBD1 (5 bases). V was cut by 5 bases and J by 8 bases, with 15 bases left in between. CDR1 is GTSNPN, CDR2 SVGIG, per germline (reference sequence). This CDR3 has 13 amino acids. The CDR3 loop reads CAWEGGAGEKLFF. CDR3 nucleotides: TGTGCCTGGGAGGGAGGGGCAGGGGAAAAACTGTTTTTT. The full variable domain, with the rest looked up from reference TRBV30 and TRBJ1-4, is SQTIHQWPATLVQPVGSPLSLECTVEGTSNPNLYWYRQAAGRGLQLLFYSVGIGQISSEVPQNLSASRPQDRQFILSSKKLLLSDSGFYLCAWEGGAGEKLFFGSGTQLSVL.

As DNA, the CDR3 is TGTGCCAGCAGCGCGAATCAGGGGGAAGAGACCCAGTACTTC. Its protein product is CASSANQGEETQYF. The V call is TRBV5-4, the J call TRBJ2-5; TRBD1 aligns across 7 bases. With V trimmed by 4 bases and J by 3 bases, 6 bases remained unmatched. Germline values: CDR1 SGHNT, CDR2 YYREEE (reference sequence). CDR3 length: 14 amino acids.

The rearrangement uses TRBV6-6 and TRBJ2-1; 8 nucleotides agree with TRBD2. Looked up from germline, CDR1 is MNHNY and CDR2 is SVGAGI (reference sequence). V was clipped by 6 bases and J by 4 bases; unmatched bases: 5. The CDR3 runs 14 residues. The DNA of the CDR3 is TGTGCCAGCAGCGGGGGGGCCGCTTACAATGAGCAGTTCTTC. Its translation: CASSGGAAYNEQFF.

The chain links TRBV7-3 to TRBJ2-1, with a tentative D call TRBD1 (5 bases). Per the germline V gene, CDR1 is SGHTA and CDR2 is FQGTGA. The CDR3 extends over 14 amino acids. With 3 bases removed from V and 9 bases from J, the gap between germline ends came to 15 bases. The CDR3 loop reads CASSFARTQGEQFF. CDR3 nucleotides: TGTGCCAGCAGCTTTGCAAGGACGCAGGGTGAGCAGTTCTTC.

This chain joins TRBV9 and TRBJ1-4; D uncertain. This CDR3 comprises 14 residues. V gave up 0 bases and J gave up 8 bases, with 11 bases separating them. Germline V gene data show CDR1 as SGDLS and CDR2 as YYNGEE. The CDR3 coding sequence is TGTGCCAGCAGCGTAGTTGGGCCGTTGGAAAAACTGTTTTTT. It yields the protein CASSVVGPLEKLFF.

This chain uses TRBV5-1 with TRBJ1-1, with 11 bases fitting TRBD1. J was trimmed by 5 bases and V by 1 base; bases with no gene match: 4. Germline CDR1 is SGHRS and CDR2 is YFSETQ. This CDR3 is built from 15 residues. DNA of the CDR3: TGCGCCAGCAGCTTGAACGGACAGGGGGCAACTGAAGCTTTCTTT. Protein sequence: CASSLNGQGATEAFF.